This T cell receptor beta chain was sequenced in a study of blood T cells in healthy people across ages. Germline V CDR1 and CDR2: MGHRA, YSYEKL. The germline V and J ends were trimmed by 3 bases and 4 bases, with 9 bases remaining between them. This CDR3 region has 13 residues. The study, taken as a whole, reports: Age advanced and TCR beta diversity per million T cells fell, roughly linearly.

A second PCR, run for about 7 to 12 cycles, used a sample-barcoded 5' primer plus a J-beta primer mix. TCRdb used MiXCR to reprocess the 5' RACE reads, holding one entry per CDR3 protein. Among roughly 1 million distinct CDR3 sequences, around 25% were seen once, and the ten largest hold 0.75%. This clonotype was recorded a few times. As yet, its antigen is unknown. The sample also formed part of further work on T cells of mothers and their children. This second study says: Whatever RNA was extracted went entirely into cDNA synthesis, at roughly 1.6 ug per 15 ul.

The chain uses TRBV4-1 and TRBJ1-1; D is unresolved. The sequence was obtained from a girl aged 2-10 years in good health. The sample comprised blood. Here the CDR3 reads CASSQVEGTEAFF. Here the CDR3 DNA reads TGCGCCAGCAGCCAGGTCGAAGGCACTGAAGCTTTCTTT.